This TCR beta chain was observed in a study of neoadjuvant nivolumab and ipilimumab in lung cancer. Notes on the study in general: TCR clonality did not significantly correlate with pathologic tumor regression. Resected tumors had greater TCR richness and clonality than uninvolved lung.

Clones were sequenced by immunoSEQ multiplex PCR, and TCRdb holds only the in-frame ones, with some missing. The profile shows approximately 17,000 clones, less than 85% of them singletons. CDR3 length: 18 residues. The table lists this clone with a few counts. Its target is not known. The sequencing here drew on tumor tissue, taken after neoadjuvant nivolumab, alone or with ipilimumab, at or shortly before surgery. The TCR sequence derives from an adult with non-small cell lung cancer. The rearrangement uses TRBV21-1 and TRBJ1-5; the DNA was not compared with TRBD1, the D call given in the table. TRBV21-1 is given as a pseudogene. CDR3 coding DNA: TGTGCCAGCACCAGGAACAGCCGGGACAGAGATAGCAATCAGCCCCAGCATTTT. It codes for CASTRNSRDRDSNQPQHF.